This is a list of T cell receptor beta chains from one sample in a study of blood T cell repertoires in COVID-19. Repertoires were generated with immunoSEQ multiplex PCR, while TCRdb's copy carries only in-frame clones and drops some. The sample lists some 190,000 clones, approximately 84% occurring once. The sample consisted of PBMCs or T cells enriched from blood (not recorded which). These receptors came from a woman between 25 and 40 years old who had recovered from COVID-19. CDR3s leave out the opening cysteine and the closing phenylalanine or tryptophan. The order of the fields is J gene, V gene, CDR3 protein.

j_call: TRBJ2-2; v_call: TRBV7-8; cdr3_aa: ASSLGIGGWDTGELF
j_call: TRBJ2-5; v_call: TRBV19; cdr3_aa: ASSMEYGGRALIQETQY
j_call: TRBJ2-1; v_call: TRBV10-2; cdr3_aa: ASSNFNEQF
j_call: TRBJ1-2; v_call: TRBV19; cdr3_aa: ASSLRGTGDGYT
j_call: TRBJ1-1; v_call: TRBV7-9; cdr3_aa: ASSLFDTEAF
j_call: TRBJ1-3; v_call: TRBV5-6; cdr3_aa: ASSFRTGRSGNTIY
j_call: TRBJ2-5; v_call: TRBV7-2; cdr3_aa: ASSLTSVGQETQY
j_call: TRBJ2-2; v_call: TRBV5-1; cdr3_aa: ASSLAGYDTGELF
j_call: TRBJ2-2; v_call: TRBV4-1; cdr3_aa: ASSQDLGGTGELF
j_call: TRBJ1-4; v_call: TRBV5-5; cdr3_aa: ASSFETGKAHEKLF
j_call: TRBJ2-7; v_call: TRBV28; cdr3_aa: ASTGFPTYEQY
j_call: TRBJ2-5; v_call: TRBV5-1; cdr3_aa: ASSSTLTGVETQY
j_call: TRBJ1-3; v_call: TRBV7-2; cdr3_aa: ASSLAQGQGLVGGNTIY
j_call: TRBJ1-6; v_call: TRBV19; cdr3_aa: ASTQYPESSYNSPLH
j_call: TRBJ1-2; v_call: TRBV24-1; cdr3_aa: ATSDALRGYT
j_call: TRBJ1-2; v_call: TRBV2; cdr3_aa: ASSETGSGGYT